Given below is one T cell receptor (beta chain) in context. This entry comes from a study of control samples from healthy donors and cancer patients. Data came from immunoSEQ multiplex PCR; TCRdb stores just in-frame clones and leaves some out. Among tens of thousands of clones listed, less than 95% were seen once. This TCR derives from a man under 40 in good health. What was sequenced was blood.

This chain's CDR3 is CATSRDPGTDTQYF. DNA for the CDR3: TGTGCCACCAGCAGAGACCCGGGCACAGATACGCAGTATTTT. The V call is TRBV15, the J call TRBJ2-3; D is unresolved. V was trimmed by 0 bases and J by 1 base, leaving 5 bases between them. The germline V gene has CDR1 LNHNV and CDR2 YYDKDF (reference sequence). This CDR3 contains 14 residues.